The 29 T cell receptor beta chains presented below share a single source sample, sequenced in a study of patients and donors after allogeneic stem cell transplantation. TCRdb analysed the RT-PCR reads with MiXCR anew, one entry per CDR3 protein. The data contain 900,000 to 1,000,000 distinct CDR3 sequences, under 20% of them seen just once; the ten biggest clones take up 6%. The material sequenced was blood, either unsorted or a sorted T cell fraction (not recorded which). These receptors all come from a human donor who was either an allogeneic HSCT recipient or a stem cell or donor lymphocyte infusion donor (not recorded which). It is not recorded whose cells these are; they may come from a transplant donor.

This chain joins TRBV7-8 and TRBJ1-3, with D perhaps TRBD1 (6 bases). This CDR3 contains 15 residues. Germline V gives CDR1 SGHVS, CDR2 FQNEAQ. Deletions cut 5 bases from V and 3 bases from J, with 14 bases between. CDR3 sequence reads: CASSTLTGFGNTIYF. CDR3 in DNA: TGTGCCAGCAGCACCCTGACAGGTTTTGGAAACACCATATATTTT.

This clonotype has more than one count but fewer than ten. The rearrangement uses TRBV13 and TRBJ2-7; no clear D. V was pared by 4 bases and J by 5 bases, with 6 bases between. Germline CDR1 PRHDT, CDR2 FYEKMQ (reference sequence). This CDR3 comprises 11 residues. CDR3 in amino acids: CASSSDNEQYF. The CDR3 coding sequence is TGTGCCAGCAGCTCCGACAACGAGCAGTACTTC.

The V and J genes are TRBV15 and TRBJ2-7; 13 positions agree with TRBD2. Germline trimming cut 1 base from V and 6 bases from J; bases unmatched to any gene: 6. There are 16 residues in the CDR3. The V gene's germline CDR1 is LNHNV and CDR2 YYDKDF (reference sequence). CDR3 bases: TGTGCCACCAGCAGAGCACTAGCGGGAGGGCCTGGCGAGCAGTACTTC. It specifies CATSRALAGGPGEQYF.

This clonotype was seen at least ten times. CDR3 nucleotide sequence: TGTGCCACCCGGTCCAGGGACGACACCGGGGAGCTGTTTTTT. It specifies CATRSRDDTGELFF. The J gene is TRBJ2-2, the V gene TRBV12-3 or TRBV12-4, with D possibly called TRBD1 or TRBD2 (5 bases each). Trimming stripped 10 bases from V and 3 bases from J, with 15 bases between. The length of the CDR3 is 14 residues.

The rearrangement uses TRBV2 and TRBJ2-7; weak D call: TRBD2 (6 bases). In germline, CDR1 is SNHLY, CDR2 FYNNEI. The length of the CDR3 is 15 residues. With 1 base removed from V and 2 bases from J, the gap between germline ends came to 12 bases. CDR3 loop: CASSEGVSGTYEQYF. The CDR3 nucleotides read TGTGCCAGCAGTGAAGGTGTTAGCGGAACCTACGAGCAGTACTTC.

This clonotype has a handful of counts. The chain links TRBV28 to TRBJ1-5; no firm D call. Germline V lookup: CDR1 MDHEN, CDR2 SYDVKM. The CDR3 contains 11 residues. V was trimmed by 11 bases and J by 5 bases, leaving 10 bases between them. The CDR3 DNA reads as TGTGCCTCTTCCGGGGATCAGCCCCAGCATTTT. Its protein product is CASSGDQPQHF.

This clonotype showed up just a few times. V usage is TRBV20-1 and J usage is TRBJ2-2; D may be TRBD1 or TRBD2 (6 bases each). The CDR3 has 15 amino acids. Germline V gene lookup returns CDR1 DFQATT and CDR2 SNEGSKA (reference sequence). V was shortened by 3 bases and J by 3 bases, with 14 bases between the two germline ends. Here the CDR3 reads CSARKGGYYTGELFF. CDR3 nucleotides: TGCAGTGCTAGGAAAGGGGGGTACTACACCGGGGAGCTGTTTTTT.

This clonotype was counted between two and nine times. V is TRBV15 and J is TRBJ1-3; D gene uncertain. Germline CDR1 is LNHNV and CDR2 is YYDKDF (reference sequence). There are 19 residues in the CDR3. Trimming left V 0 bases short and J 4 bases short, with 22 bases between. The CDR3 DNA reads TGTGCCACCAGCAGAGATTATTCGAGGGTCCAAGCAAGCGGAAACACCATATATTTT. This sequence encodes CATSRDYSRVQASGNTIYF.

The CDR3 spells CASSTTGSLFF. DNA for the CDR3: TGTGCCAGCAGTACCACAGGATCTCTGTTTTTT. The rearrangement uses TRBV6-6 and TRBJ1-4; possible D gene TRBD1, 5 bases. CDR1 and CDR2 from the germline V gene are MNHNY and SVGAGI (reference sequence). The CDR3 is 11 residues long. Trimming left V 5 bases short and J 14 bases short, with 12 bases between.

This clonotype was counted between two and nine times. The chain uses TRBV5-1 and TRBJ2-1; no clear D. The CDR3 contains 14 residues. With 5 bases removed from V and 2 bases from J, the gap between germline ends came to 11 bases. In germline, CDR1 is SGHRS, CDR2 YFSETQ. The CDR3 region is CASRPLGTYNEQFF. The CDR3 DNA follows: TGCGCCAGCAGGCCTCTTGGGACCTACAATGAGCAGTTCTTC.

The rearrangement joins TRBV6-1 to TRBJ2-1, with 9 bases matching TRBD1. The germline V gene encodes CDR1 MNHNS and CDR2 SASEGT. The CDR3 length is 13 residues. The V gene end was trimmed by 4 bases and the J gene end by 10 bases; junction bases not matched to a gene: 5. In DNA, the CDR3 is TGTGCCAGCAGTGGGGACAGGGTTCAGGAGCAGTTCTTC. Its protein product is CASSGDRVQEQFF.

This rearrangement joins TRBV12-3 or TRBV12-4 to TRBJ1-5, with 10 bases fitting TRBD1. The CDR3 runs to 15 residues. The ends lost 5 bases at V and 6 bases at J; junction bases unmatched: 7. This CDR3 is CASSLPGQGPQPQHF. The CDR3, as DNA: TGTGCCAGCAGTCTTCCGGGACAGGGGCCTCAGCCCCAGCATTTT.

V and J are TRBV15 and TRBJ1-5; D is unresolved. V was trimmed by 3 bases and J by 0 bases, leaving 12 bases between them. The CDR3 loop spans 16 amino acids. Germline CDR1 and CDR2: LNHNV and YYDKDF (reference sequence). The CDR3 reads CATSSPKSGSNQPQHF. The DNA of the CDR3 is TGTGCCACCAGCAGTCCCAAGAGCGGTAGCAATCAGCCCCAGCATTTT.

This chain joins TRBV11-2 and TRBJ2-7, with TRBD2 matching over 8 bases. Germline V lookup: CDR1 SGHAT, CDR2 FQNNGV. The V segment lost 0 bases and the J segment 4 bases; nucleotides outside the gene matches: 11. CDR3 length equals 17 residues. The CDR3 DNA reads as TGTGCCAGCAGCTTAGATCCGAGGCGGGAGGATCTATACGAGCAGTACTTC. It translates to CASSLDPRREDLYEQYF.

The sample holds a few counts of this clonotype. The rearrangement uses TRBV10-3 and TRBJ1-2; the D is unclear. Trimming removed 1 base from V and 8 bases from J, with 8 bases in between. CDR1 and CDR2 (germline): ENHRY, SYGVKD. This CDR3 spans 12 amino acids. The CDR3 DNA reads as TGTGCCATCAGTGAGTTTCGGACCGGCTACACCTTC. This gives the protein CAISEFRTGYTF.

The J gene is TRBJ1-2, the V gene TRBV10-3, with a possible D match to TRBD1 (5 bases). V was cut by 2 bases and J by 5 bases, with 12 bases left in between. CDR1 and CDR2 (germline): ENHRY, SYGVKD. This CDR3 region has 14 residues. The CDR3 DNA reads TGTGCCATCAGTGAGGGGACGTACCGTTATGGCTACACCTTC. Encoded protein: CAISEGTYRYGYTF.

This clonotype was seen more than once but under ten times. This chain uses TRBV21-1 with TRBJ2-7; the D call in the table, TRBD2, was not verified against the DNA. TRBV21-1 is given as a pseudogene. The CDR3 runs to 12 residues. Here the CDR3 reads CATITSPERRFF. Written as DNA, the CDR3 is TGTGCCACCATCACCTCCCCGGAAAGAAGGTTTTTC.

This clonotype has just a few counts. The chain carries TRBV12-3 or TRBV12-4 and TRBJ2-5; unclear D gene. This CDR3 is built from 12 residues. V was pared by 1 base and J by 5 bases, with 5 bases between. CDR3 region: CASSLVYETQYF. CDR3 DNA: TGTGCCAGCAGTTTAGTTTACGAGACCCAGTACTTC.

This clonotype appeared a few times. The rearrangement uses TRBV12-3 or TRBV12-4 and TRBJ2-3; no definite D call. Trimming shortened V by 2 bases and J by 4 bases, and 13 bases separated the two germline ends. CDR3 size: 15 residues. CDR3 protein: CASSLRPPVSDTQYF. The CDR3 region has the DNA TGTGCCAGCAGTTTAAGGCCTCCGGTCTCAGATACGCAGTATTTT.

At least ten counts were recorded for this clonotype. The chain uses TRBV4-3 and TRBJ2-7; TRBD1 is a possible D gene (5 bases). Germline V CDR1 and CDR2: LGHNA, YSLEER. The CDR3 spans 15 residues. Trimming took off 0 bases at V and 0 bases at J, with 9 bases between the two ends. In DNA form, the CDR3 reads TGCGCCAGCAGCCAAGATCAGGGCAGCTCCTACGAGCAGTACTTC. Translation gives CASSQDQGSSYEQYF.

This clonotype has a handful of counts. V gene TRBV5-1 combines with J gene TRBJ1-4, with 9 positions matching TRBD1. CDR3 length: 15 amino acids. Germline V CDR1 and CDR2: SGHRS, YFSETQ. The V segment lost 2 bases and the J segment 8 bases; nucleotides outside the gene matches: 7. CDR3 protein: CASSFGQGFFEKLFF. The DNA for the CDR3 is TGCGCCAGCAGCTTTGGACAGGGGTTCTTCGAAAAACTGTTTTTT.

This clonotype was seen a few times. CDR3 in DNA: TGTGCCAGCAGTTCCACCTATGACAGGGGCACTAGATACGAGCAGTACTTC. Protein sequence: CASSSTYDRGTRYEQYF. V gene TRBV12-3 or TRBV12-4 combines with J gene TRBJ2-7; 8 nucleotides match TRBD1. The CDR3 runs to 17 residues. The V and J ends lost 4 bases and 4 bases, in that order; junction bases with no gene match: 15.

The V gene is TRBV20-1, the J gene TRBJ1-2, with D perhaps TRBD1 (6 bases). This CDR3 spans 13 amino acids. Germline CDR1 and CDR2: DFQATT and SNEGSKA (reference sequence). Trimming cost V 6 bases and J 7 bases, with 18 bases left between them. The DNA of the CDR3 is TGCAGTGCCTCGGACAGTTTAGGATCTGGCTACACCTTC. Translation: CSASDSLGSGYTF.

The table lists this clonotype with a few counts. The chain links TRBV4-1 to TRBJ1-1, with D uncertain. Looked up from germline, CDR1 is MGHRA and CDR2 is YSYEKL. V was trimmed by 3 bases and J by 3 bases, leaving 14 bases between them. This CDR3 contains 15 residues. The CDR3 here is CASSQTYLRDTEAFF. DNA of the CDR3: TGCGCCAGCAGCCAGACGTACTTGAGGGACACTGAAGCTTTCTTT.

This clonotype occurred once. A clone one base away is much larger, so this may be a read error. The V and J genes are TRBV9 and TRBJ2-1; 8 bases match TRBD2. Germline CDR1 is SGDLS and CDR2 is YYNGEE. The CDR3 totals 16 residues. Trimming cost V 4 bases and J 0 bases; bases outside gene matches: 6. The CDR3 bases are TGTGCCAGCAGCCCCCGACTAGCGCTCTCCTACAATGAGCAGTTCTTC. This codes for CASSPRLALSYNEQFF.

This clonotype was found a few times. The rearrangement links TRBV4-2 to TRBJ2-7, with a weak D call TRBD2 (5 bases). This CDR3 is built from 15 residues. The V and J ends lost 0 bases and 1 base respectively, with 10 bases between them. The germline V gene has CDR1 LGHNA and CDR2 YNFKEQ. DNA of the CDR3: TGTGCCAGCAGCCAAGAGGCGGGTTTTTCCTACGAGCAGTACTTC. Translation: CASSQEAGFSYEQYF.

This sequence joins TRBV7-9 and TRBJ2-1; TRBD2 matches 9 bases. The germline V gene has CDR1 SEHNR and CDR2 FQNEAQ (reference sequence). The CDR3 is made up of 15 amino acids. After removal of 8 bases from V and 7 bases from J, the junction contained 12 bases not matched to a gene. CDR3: CASVRGGAFNNEQFF. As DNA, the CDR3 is TGTGCCAGCGTTCGCGGGGGGGCCTTTAATAATGAGCAGTTCTTC.

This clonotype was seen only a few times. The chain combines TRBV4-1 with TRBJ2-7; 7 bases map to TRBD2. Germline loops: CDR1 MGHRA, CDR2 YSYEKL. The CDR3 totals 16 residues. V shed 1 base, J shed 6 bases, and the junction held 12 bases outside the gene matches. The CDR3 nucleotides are TGCGCCAGCAGCCAAGTAGGGCGGACTAGGTGGCGCGAGCAGTACTTC. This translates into CASSQVGRTRWREQYF.

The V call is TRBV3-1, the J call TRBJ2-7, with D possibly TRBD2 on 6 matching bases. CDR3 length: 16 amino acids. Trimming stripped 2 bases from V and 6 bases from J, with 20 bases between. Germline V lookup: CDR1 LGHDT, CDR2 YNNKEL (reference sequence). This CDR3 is CASSQPRGGISIEQYF. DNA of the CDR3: TGTGCCAGCAGCCAACCCCGGGGCGGGATCTCGATCGAGCAGTACTTC.